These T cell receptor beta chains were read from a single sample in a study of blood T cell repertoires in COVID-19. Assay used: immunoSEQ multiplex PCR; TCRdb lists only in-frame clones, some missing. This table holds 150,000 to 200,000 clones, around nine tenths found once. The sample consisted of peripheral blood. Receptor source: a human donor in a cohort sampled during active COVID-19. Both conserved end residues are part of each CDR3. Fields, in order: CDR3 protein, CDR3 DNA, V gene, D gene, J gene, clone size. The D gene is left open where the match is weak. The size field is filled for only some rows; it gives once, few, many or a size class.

CASSYGSRRSYEQYF TGTGCCAGCAGTTACGGGAGCCGTCGGTCCTACGAGCAGTACTTC TRBV28 - TRBJ2-7 -
CASSLEVAGSYEQYF TGCGCCAGCAGCTTGGAAGTAGCGGGCTCCTACGAGCAGTACTTC TRBV5-1 TRBD2 TRBJ2-7 once
CASSILGLRYSNQPQHF TGTGCCAGTAGTATTCTGGGACTCCGCTATAGCAATCAGCCCCAGCATTTT TRBV19 - TRBJ1-5 -
CASSPPSTGSTNYGYTF TGTGCCAGCTCACCACCGTCGACAGGATCAACTAACTATGGCTACACCTTC TRBV18 - TRBJ1-2 -
CASSPRQGSGRAWTGELFF TGCGCCAGCAGCCCCCGCCAAGGTAGCGGGAGGGCCTGGACCGGGGAGCTGTTTTTT TRBV5-1 TRBD2 TRBJ2-2 -
CASSYLAGGPTGELFF TGTGCCAGCAGCTACTTAGCGGGAGGCCCCACCGGGGAGCTGTTTTTT TRBV5-8 TRBD2 TRBJ2-2 -
CASSYPTGTGTPYQPQHF TGTGCCAGCAGTTACCCCACCGGGACAGGGACGCCATATCAGCCCCAGCATTTT TRBV6-2/TRBV6-3 TRBD1 TRBJ1-5 few
CASSPGLVTDTQYF TGTGCCAGCAGCCCGGGACTGGTTACAGATACGCAGTATTTT TRBV11-3 - TRBJ2-3 -
CASSEVVGDRDYEQYF TGTGCCAGCAGTGAAGTTGTTGGGGACAGGGACTACGAGCAGTACTTC TRBV2 TRBD1 TRBJ2-7 -
CASRKTGMDEQYF TGTGCCAGCAGAAAGACAGGGATGGACGAGCAGTACTTC TRBV6-5 TRBD1 TRBJ2-7 -
CASSPPRGETQYF TGTGCCAGCAGCCCCCCTAGGGGCGAGACCCAGTACTTC TRBV9 - TRBJ2-5 many
CAWSLQVSGNTIYF TGTGCCTGGAGCTTACAAGTCTCTGGAAACACCATATATTTT TRBV30 - TRBJ1-3 -
CASSYLGLSQETQYF TGTGCCAGCAGTTACTTGGGACTCAGCCAAGAGACCCAGTACTTC TRBV6-5 - TRBJ2-5 -
CASSRYGQGDYEQYF TGTGCCAGCAGCCGATACGGACAGGGGGACTACGAGCAGTACTTC TRBV7-9 TRBD1 TRBJ2-7 -
CSVETSGLDEQFF TGCAGCGTTGAGACTAGCGGTCTCGATGAGCAGTTCTTC TRBV29-1 TRBD2 TRBJ2-1 -
CASSQSPAYNEQFF TGCGCCAGCAGCCAAAGTCCGGCCTACAATGAGCAGTTCTTC TRBV4-3 - TRBJ2-1 -
CATSDVGGSQPQHF TGTGCCACCAGTGATGTTGGGGGCTCTCAGCCCCAGCATTTT TRBV24-1 - TRBJ1-5 -
CASRILQGVNTEAFF TGTGCCAGCAGGATATTACAGGGGGTGAACACTGAAGCTTTCTTT TRBV28 TRBD1 TRBJ1-1 -
CASSLVGVHSYEQYF TGTGCCAGCAGTTTGGTGGGCGTCCACTCCTACGAGCAGTACTTC TRBV28 - TRBJ2-7 once
CAWSSPRTGGRGETQYF TGTGCCTGGAGTTCACCGAGGACAGGGGGTCGAGGGGAGACCCAGTACTTC TRBV30 TRBD1 TRBJ2-5 -
CASSPILYSYEQYF TGTGCCAGCAGCCCCATACTCTACTCCTACGAGCAGTACTTC TRBV7-4 - TRBJ2-7 once
CASSLENGQFYGYTF TGTGCCAGCAGCTTAGAAAATGGTCAGTTTTATGGCTACACCTTC TRBV7-9 - TRBJ1-2 few
CASSGRGSDAQHF TGTGCCAGCAGCGGTCGGGGTTCGGACGCCCAGCATTTT TRBV9 - TRBJ1-5 -
CATSGGPWDRVTGANVLTF TGTGCCACCAGTGGCGGACCGTGGGACAGGGTAACTGGGGCCAACGTCCTGACTTTC TRBV24-1 TRBD1 TRBJ2-6 -
CASSLASGPYEQYF TGTGCCAGCAGCTTAGCGAGCGGGCCGTACGAGCAGTACTTC TRBV7-9 - TRBJ2-7 -
CAWSVLKTWGTSSYEQYF TGTGCCTGGAGTGTTTTAAAAACTTGGGGGACATCTTCCTACGAGCAGTACTTC TRBV30 - TRBJ2-7 -
CASSLPGSYEQYF TGTGCCAGCAGCCTGCCAGGCTCCTACGAGCAGTACTTC TRBV7-2 - TRBJ2-7 -
CASSSRGSPYEQYF TGTGCCAGTAGTTCCCGGGGGAGTCCCTACGAGCAGTACTTC TRBV19 - TRBJ2-7 -
CASSLLRGGGETQYF TGTGCCAGCAGTTTGCTGAGAGGGGGTGGAGAGACCCAGTACTTC TRBV28 - TRBJ2-5 -
CASSLGELAGTNEQFF TGTGCCAGCAGCTTAGGTGAACTAGCGGGGACTAATGAGCAGTTCTTC TRBV7-3 TRBD2 TRBJ2-1 -
CASTPGGFSTDTQYF TGTGCCAGCACGCCGGGGGGGTTTTCCACAGATACGCAGTATTTT TRBV18 TRBD2 TRBJ2-3 -
CASSQLFGGTDTQYF TGCGCCAGCAGCCAATTGTTCGGAGGCACAGATACGCAGTATTTT TRBV4-3 - TRBJ2-3 -
CASSYEGRAGQPQHF TGTGCCAGCAGTTACGAGGGGAGGGCGGGTCAGCCCCAGCATTTT TRBV6-6 - TRBJ1-5 once
CASSLGGGINQPQHF TGTGCCAGCAGCTTAGGAGGCGGGATCAATCAGCCCCAGCATTTT TRBV7-9 - TRBJ1-5 -
CASSDTLAGEPQAQYF TGTGCCAGCAGCGACACCCTAGCGGGAGAACCCCAGGCGCAGTACTTC TRBV13 TRBD2 TRBJ2-7 -
CSASADSNQPQHF TGCAGTGCTAGTGCAGATAGCAATCAGCCCCAGCATTTT TRBV20-1 - TRBJ1-5 -
CASSDSHGRGSNEQFF TGTGCCAGCAGTGACTCACACGGGCGAGGGAGCAATGAGCAGTTCTTC TRBV6-4 - TRBJ2-1 -
CASSFHPGELFF TGTGCCAGCAGCTTTCATCCCGGGGAGCTGTTTTTT TRBV5-6 - TRBJ2-2 -
CASSIQGYTGELFF TGTGCCAGCAGCATCCAGGGTTACACCGGGGAGCTGTTTTTT TRBV5-4 - TRBJ2-2 -
CASSLGTEYYEQYF TGTGCCAGCAGCTTAGGGACAGAGTACTACGAGCAGTACTTC TRBV11-2 - TRBJ2-7 -
CASSLGLAGVVTDTQYF TGTGCCAGCAGCTTAGGACTAGCGGGGGTAGTCACAGATACGCAGTATTTT TRBV7-2 TRBD2 TRBJ2-3 -
CASSVVDSGNTEAFF TGTGCCAGCAGCGTAGTCGACAGTGGGAACACTGAAGCTTTCTTT TRBV9 - TRBJ1-1 -
CARVGGDYGYTF TGTGCTCGGGTGGGGGGAGACTATGGCTACACCTTC TRBV30 - TRBJ1-2 -
CATWGPPSYEQYF TGTGCCACCTGGGGGCCCCCCTCCTACGAGCAGTACTTC TRBV28 - TRBJ2-7 -
CASSMRGPIPNEKLFF TGTGCCAGTAGTATGAGGGGGCCAATCCCTAATGAAAAACTGTTTTTT TRBV19 TRBD1 TRBJ1-4 -
CASSSPQASRYNEQFF TGCGCCAGCAGCTCCCCCCAAGCGAGCCGCTACAATGAGCAGTTCTTC TRBV5-1 - TRBJ2-1 once
CASSLDRSSGNTIYF TGTGCCAGCAGCTTAGACAGGAGCTCTGGAAACACCATATATTTT TRBV5-8 - TRBJ1-3 -
CASSEWWDSNQPQHF TGTGCCAGCAGTGAATGGTGGGACAGTAATCAGCCCCAGCATTTT TRBV6-1 TRBD1 TRBJ1-5 -
CATSDRSSYEQYF TGTGCCACCTCCGACAGGAGCTCCTACGAGCAGTACTTC TRBV3-1/TRBV3-2 - TRBJ2-7 -
CASSSNGLVGDTQYF TGTGCCAGCAGCTCCAACGGACTAGTAGGTGATACGCAGTATTTT TRBV11-3 TRBD2 TRBJ2-3 -
CASSSLARPYEQYF TGTGCCAGTAGCTCCCTAGCGAGACCTTACGAGCAGTACTTC TRBV19 - TRBJ2-7 -
CASSPGQGFYEQYF TGTGCCAGCAGCCCTGGACAGGGCTTCTACGAGCAGTACTTC TRBV7-9 TRBD1 TRBJ2-7 -
CSVQQGIGNYGYTF TGCAGCGTTCAACAGGGAATAGGGAACTATGGCTACACCTTC TRBV29-1 - TRBJ1-2 -
CAWRLAGDPYEQYF TGTGCCTGGAGGCTAGCGGGGGATCCTTACGAGCAGTACTTC TRBV30 TRBD2 TRBJ2-7 -
CASSLEGQGKYEQYF TGTGCCAGCAGCTTGGAGGGACAGGGGAAATACGAGCAGTACTTC TRBV5-4 TRBD1 TRBJ2-7 -
CASSLDRADGQPQHF TGTGCCAGCAGCCTGGACAGGGCGGACGGACAGCCCCAGCATTTT TRBV6-5 TRBD1 TRBJ1-5 -
CASSSNNEKLFF TGTGCCAGCAGTTCAAATAATGAAAAACTGTTTTTT TRBV28 - TRBJ1-4 -
CAISESRTQSGYTF TGTGCCATCAGTGAGTCTCGGACACAGTCGGGCTACACCTTC TRBV10-3 - TRBJ1-2 -